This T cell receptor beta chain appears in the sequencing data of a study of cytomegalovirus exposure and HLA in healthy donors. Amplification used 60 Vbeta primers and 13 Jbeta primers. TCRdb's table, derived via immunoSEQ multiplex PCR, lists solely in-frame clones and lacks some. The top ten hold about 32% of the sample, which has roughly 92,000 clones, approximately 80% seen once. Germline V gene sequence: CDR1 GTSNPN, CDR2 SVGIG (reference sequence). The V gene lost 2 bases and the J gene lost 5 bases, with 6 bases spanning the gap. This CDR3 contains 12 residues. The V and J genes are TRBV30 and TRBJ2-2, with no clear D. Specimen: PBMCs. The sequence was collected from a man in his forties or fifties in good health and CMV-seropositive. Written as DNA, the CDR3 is TGTGCCTGGAGTATAGTAACCGGGGAGCTGTTTTTT. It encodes CAWSIVTGELFF.